This T cell receptor (beta chain) was recovered during a study of blood T cell repertoires in COVID-19. Sequencing used immunoSEQ multiplex PCR; TCRdb keeps in-frame clones, though not all of them. This table has roughly 64,000 clones, approximately 86% appearing once. This CDR3 region has 15 residues. Germline V CDR1 and CDR2: LNHDA, SQIVND (reference sequence). The V and J ends lost 3 bases and 1 base respectively, with 10 bases between them. Sequencing was done on a sample of peripheral blood. This chain uses TRBV19 with TRBJ1-5, with D possibly TRBD1 on 5 matching bases. The sequence was collected from a middle-aged man with acute or convalescent COVID-19. The CDR3 nucleotides are TGTGCCAGTAGTATGGGGGGGTTCAGCAATCAGCCCCAGCATTTT. It specifies CASSMGGFSNQPQHF.